The clone carrying this T cell receptor (beta chain) came up a few times. The antigen is unknown. The sequenced fragment ends 3 residues before the CDR3 boundary, so the rest is inferred from the germline J gene. CVID meant reduced serum IgG, IgA and/or IgM plus specific antibody deficiency. This entry comes from a study of T cell clonality in common variable immunodeficiency. General study points: Common variable immunodeficiency TCR beta sequences reportedly had fewer deletions and N-nucleotide insertions.

Per the germline V gene, CDR1 is ENHRY and CDR2 is SYGVKD. The CDR3 consists of 14 residues. V lost 2 bases, J lost 6 bases, and 7 bases stayed unmatched. Profiled with immunoSEQ multiplex PCR; TCRdb holds only in-frame clones, not every one. This repertoire holds roughly 30,000 clones, and none appear only once. Sequences were obtained from peripheral blood mononuclear cells. This clonotype was sampled from a human donor with common variable immunodeficiency. V gene TRBV10-3 combines with J gene TRBJ2-7; 7 bases line up with TRBD2. The DNA read from the CDR3 is TGTGCCATCAGTGAGGGGGTTAGCGGGTCCGAG. It translates to CAISEGVSGSE. Given in full, the CDR3 is CAISEGVSGSEQYF.